The entry below gives a single T cell receptor beta chain sequence along with its context. What it binds is not known. CD4+ T cells from unexposed donors were obtained before the COVID-19 pandemic (2011-2018). After roughly ten days of culture, CD4+ T cells were isolated. As cell numbers allowed, unexposed-donor CD4+ T cells faced SARS-CoV-2 S/N and four cold-coronavirus spikes. PBMCs were plated at two million per well in IL-2-containing medium. This sample stems from a study of CD4 T cells in relation to SARS-CoV-2 and coronaviruses. Study at large: ViraFEST: roughly ten-day antigen culture of PBMCs, then TCR beta CDR3 sequencing. Points from the study as a whole: SARS-CoV-2-driven expansion was significantly weaker in crossreactive than monoreactive clones.

Produced via immunoSEQ multiplex PCR; TCRdb's table is partial and in-frame only. The data hold around 23,000 clones, with more than 70% observed a single time. Trimming removed 1 base at V and 5 bases at J, with 13 bases between. CDR3 length: 15 amino acids. The germline CDR1 and CDR2 sequences are KGHSH and LQKENI. The clonotype comes from a human donor in good health. Input material: CD4+ T cells from PBMCs, cultured in vitro. The V and J genes are TRBV18 and TRBJ2-3; D is ambiguous. CDR3 in amino acids: CASSPRAPPEDTQYF. CDR3 coding DNA: TGTGCCAGCTCACCACGGGCCCCTCCCGAAGATACGCAGTATTTT.